These 25 T cell receptor beta chains were sequenced from one sample in a study of Ad26.COV2.S vaccination and SARS-CoV-2 variants. Documented treatment: roughly 19 received Ad26.COV2.S at low or high dose, single or two shots; about 5 received placebo; per-sample allocation not given. Each sample was drawn 63 days after the first injection (of vaccine or placebo). The table came from immunoSEQ multiplex PCR; TCRdb's copy has only in-frame clones and leaves some out. The table has more than 300,000 clones, 70% to 90% seen once. The source material was peripheral blood, sampled in a trial of Ad26.COV2.S vaccine versus placebo. The receptors were gathered from a person aged 18-60 years who received the Ad26.COV2.S COVID-19 vaccine or a placebo.

This chain joins TRBV29-1 and TRBJ1-1, with D unclear. The germline gives CDR1 SQVTM, CDR2 ANQGSEA. The length of the CDR3 is 14 residues. V dropped 4 bases and J dropped 0 bases, with 12 bases sitting between them. The CDR3 here is CSVVAHGVNTEAFF. Here the CDR3 DNA reads TGCAGCGTTGTGGCACACGGGGTGAACACTGAAGCTTTCTTT.

This clone was seen more than once but under ten times. J is TRBJ2-2 and V is TRBV7-2, with D hard to call. The length of the CDR3 is 14 residues. Germline assignment: CDR1 SGHTA and CDR2 FQGNSA. Between the trimmed V and J ends, which lost 8 bases and 4 bases, there was a span of 14 bases. CDR3 DNA sequence: TGTGCCAGCCATTACCGACCGTCCACCGGGGAGCTGTTTTTT. It encodes CASHYRPSTGELFF.

This chain links TRBV10-2 with TRBJ2-5; 7 bases are shared with TRBD1. This CDR3 has 14 amino acids. V lost 6 bases, J lost 4 bases, and 8 bases stayed unmatched. Germline values: CDR1 WSHSY, CDR2 SAAADI. CDR3 DNA sequence: TGCGCCAGCAGCGTTTCGACAGGGAGAGAGACCCAGTACTTC. Its translation is CASSVSTGRETQYF.

This rearrangement joins TRBV11-1 to TRBJ1-1; a weak D match, TRBD1 (6 bases). This CDR3 comprises 12 residues. The V end was cut by 5 bases, the J end by 4 bases, with 8 bases between. CDR1 and CDR2 (germline): SGHAT, FQDESV (reference sequence). This CDR3 is CASSNRVTEAFF. The CDR3, as DNA: TGTGCCAGCAGCAACAGGGTCACTGAAGCTTTCTTT.

On this clone itself: An end of the junction does not agree with germline; a read error may underlie this. The J gene is TRBJ1-1, the V gene TRBV5-4; TRBD1 matches 7 bases. The CDR3 is 13 residues long. The V gene's germline CDR1 is SGHNT and CDR2 YYREEE (reference sequence). The CDR3 protein is CASSLGQGRATLF. CDR3 coding DNA: TGTGCCAGCAGCTTGGGACAGGGTAGGGCGACCCTCTTT.

This chain's CDR3 is CASSLSGGPGTETQYF. The CDR3 DNA reads as TGCGCCAGCAGCTTGTCGGGGGGGCCGGGGACAGAGACCCAGTACTTC. This sequence joins TRBV5-1 and TRBJ2-5, with 8 positions matching TRBD2. The germline V gene has CDR1 SGHRS and CDR2 YFSETQ. This CDR3 has 16 residues. Unmatched junction bases numbered 9, after V lost 1 base and J lost 4 bases.

V is TRBV5-4 and J is TRBJ1-2; D is ambiguous. V lost 4 bases to trimming and J lost 4 bases, with 20 bases between them. From germline, CDR1 is SGHNT and CDR2 YYREEE (reference sequence). The CDR3 spans 16 residues. The CDR3 region is CASSDARQATFYGYTF. In nucleotides, the CDR3 is TGTGCCAGCAGCGATGCAAGGCAGGCAACTTTCTATGGCTACACCTTC.

This clone was seen just once. Other nucleotide sequences from this sample produce the same CDR3. The rearrangement links TRBV4-3 to TRBJ2-3; TRBD2 is a possible D gene (6 bases). V lost 0 bases and J lost 2, with 15 bases in between. From germline, CDR1 is LGHNA and CDR2 YSLEER. The CDR3 is made up of 17 amino acids. The chain's CDR3 is CASSQDGAGGYTDTQYF. CDR3 bases: TGCGCCAGCAGCCAAGACGGAGCGGGCGGTTACACAGATACGCAGTATTTT.

CDR3 bases: TGTGCCAGTAGTATGAGACAGAAGAGCAATCAGCCCCAGCATTTT. This sequence encodes CASSMRQKSNQPQHF. The V call is TRBV19, the J call TRBJ1-5, with D perhaps TRBD1 (5 bases). Per germline, CDR1 LNHDA and CDR2 SQIVND (reference sequence). The CDR3 extends over 15 amino acids. Trimming removed 3 bases at V and 1 base at J, with 10 bases between.

The chain recombines TRBV7-9 with TRBJ1-5, with 12 positions matching TRBD1. V shed 5 bases, J shed 3 bases, and the junction held 2 bases outside the gene matches. The CDR3 totals 15 residues. Germline assignment: CDR1 SEHNR and CDR2 FQNEAQ (reference sequence). This chain's CDR3 is CASSPGQGANQPQHF. Written as DNA, the CDR3 is TGTGCCAGCAGCCCGGGACAGGGGGCCAATCAGCCCCAGCATTTT.

The chain employs TRBV2 and TRBJ2-3; tentatively, D is TRBD1 (6 bases). In germline, CDR1 is SNHLY, CDR2 FYNNEI. V lost 6 bases and J lost 9, with 19 bases in between. The CDR3 spans 14 residues. CDR3 amino acids: CASRRVIGGETQYF. The CDR3 nucleotides are TGTGCCAGCAGGCGGGTAATAGGGGGAGAGACGCAGTATTTT.

This chain joins TRBV4-2 and TRBJ2-7; 12 bases align to TRBD2. Germline CDR1 LGHNA, CDR2 YNFKEQ. The V and J ends lost 3 bases and 5 bases, in that order; junction bases with no gene match: 8. The CDR3 sequence is 16 residues long. CDR3 loop: CASSQALAGGKDEQYF. CDR3 nucleotides: TGTGCCAGCAGCCAGGCGCTAGCGGGGGGGAAGGACGAGCAGTACTTC.

Written as DNA, the CDR3 is TGTGCCAGCACGGCGGCGGCGTCTGGAAACACCATATATTTT. This sequence encodes CASTAAASGNTIYF. The gene calls are TRBV6-5 and TRBJ1-3; D is uncertain. Trimming stripped 7 bases from V and 1 base from J, with 11 bases between. Per germline, CDR1 MNHEY and CDR2 SVGAGI. This CDR3 has 14 residues.

V is TRBV6-5 and J is TRBJ2-7, with D perhaps assigned TRBD1 or TRBD2 (5 bases each). Looked up from germline, CDR1 is MNHEY and CDR2 is SVGAGI. CDR3 length: 12 residues. Trimming took 7 bases from V and 5 from J, leaving 12 bases between them. CDR3 amino acids: CASIGTSHEQYF. The CDR3 DNA reads TGTGCCAGCATTGGGACGAGCCACGAGCAGTACTTC.

This chain uses TRBV2 with TRBJ1-3, with no clear D. The CDR3 has 18 amino acids. CDR1 and CDR2 (germline): SNHLY, FYNNEI. With 4 bases removed from V and 0 bases from J, the gap between germline ends came to 19 bases. The CDR3 region is CASSGPTGTFFSGNTIYF. For the CDR3, the DNA is TGTGCCAGCAGTGGGCCGACCGGTACCTTCTTCTCTGGAAACACCATATATTTT.

This chain links TRBV2 with TRBJ1-5; D possibly corresponds to TRBD1 (6 bases). V was cut by 6 bases and J by 0 bases, with 9 bases left in between. CDR3 length equals 14 residues. Germline V lookup: CDR1 SNHLY, CDR2 FYNNEI. The CDR3 here is CASSGQISNQPQHF. In nucleotides, the CDR3 is TGTGCCAGCAGCGGACAGATTAGCAATCAGCCCCAGCATTTT. The complete variable domain, with remaining parts taken from reference TRBV2 and TRBJ1-5, reads EPEVTQTPSHQVTQMGQEVILRCVPISNHLYFYWYRQILGQKVEFLVSFYNNEISEKSEIFDDQFSVERPDGSNFTLKIRSTKLEDSAMYFCASSGQISNQPQHFGDGTRLSIL.

CDR3 sequence (DNA): TGTGCCAGCAGCCAGCGGGGGAAAAACAATGAGCAGTTCTTC. Translated, it gives CASSQRGKNNEQFF. J is TRBJ2-1 and V is TRBV21-1; TRBD2, the table's D call, was not compared with the DNA. TRBV21-1 is a known pseudogene. The CDR3 contains 14 residues.

The chain recombines TRBV12-3 or TRBV12-4 with TRBJ1-1; D is unresolved. V was cut by 6 bases and J by 11 bases, with 13 bases left in between. The CDR3 covers 11 residues. The CDR3 bases are TGTGCCAGCAGGCTAGACACGGGGGCTTTCTTT. Amino acid sequence: CASRLDTGAFF.

The chain carries TRBV5-1 and TRBJ1-1, with TRBD1 as a possible D gene (5 bases). Germline CDR1 reads SGHRS; CDR2 reads YFSETQ. The CDR3 is made up of 15 amino acids. The germline V and J ends were trimmed by 4 bases and 5 bases, with 18 bases remaining between them. This chain's CDR3 is CASSGGTLGRTEAFF. CDR3 bases: TGCGCCAGCAGCGGCGGGACGCTCGGTAGGACTGAAGCTTTCTTT.

The V gene is TRBV9, the J gene TRBJ1-2; D may be TRBD1 (6 bases). Trimming took 0 bases from V and 4 from J, leaving 10 bases between them. Germline CDR1 is SGDLS and CDR2 is YYNGEE. The CDR3 has 14 amino acids. The CDR3 nucleotides are TGTGCCAGCAGCGTAGACACAGGGCCCTATGGCTACACCTTC. As protein: CASSVDTGPYGYTF.

A remark on this clone: Other nucleotide sequences from this sample produce the same CDR3. The rearrangement uses TRBV2 and TRBJ1-1; D unresolved. Deletions cut 2 bases from V and 2 bases from J, with 6 bases between. The CDR3 is made up of 13 amino acids. The germline V gene encodes CDR1 SNHLY and CDR2 FYNNEI. DNA for the CDR3: TGTGCCAGCAGTGAATTAGAAAACACTGAAGCTTTCTTT. This encodes CASSELENTEAFF.

This clone was detected only a few times. The chain employs TRBV30 and TRBJ2-5; 7 bases agree with TRBD1. Trimming at V came to 0 bases and at J to 5 bases, leaving 6 bases not matched to a gene. Germline V gene data show CDR1 as GTSNPN and CDR2 as SVGIG (reference sequence). This CDR3 is built from 14 residues. The CDR3 DNA reads TGTGCCTGGAGTGTCGTAAGGGGGCTGGAGACCCAGTACTTC. Translation gives CAWSVVRGLETQYF. Full variable domain (outside the CDR3, taken from reference TRBV30 and TRBJ2-5): SQTIHQWPATLVQPVGSPLSLECTVEGTSNPNLYWYRQAAGRGLQLLFYSVGIGQISSEVPQNLSASRPQDRQFILSSKKLLLSDSGFYLCAWSVVRGLETQYFGPGTRLLVL.

This rearrangement joins TRBV19 to TRBJ1-5; D remains ambiguous. V was clipped by 7 bases and J by 0 bases, with 7 bases between them. The CDR3 totals 13 residues. Germline loops: CDR1 LNHDA, CDR2 SQIVND (reference sequence). The CDR3 bases are TGTGCCAGTAACGTTTATAGCAATCAGCCCCAGCATTTT. Amino acid sequence: CASNVYSNQPQHF.

V gene TRBV5-5 combines with J gene TRBJ2-3, with 7 nucleotides matching TRBD1. The CDR3 spans 15 residues. After removal of 2 bases from V and 0 bases from J, the junction contained 3 bases not matched to a gene. In germline, CDR1 is SGHKS, CDR2 YYEKEE (reference sequence). The CDR3 here is CASSLQGFSTDTQYF. CDR3 nucleotides: TGTGCCAGCAGCTTACAGGGGTTTAGCACAGATACGCAGTATTTT.

The chain recombines TRBV30 with TRBJ2-3; TRBD1 might be the D (5 bases). V was clipped by 6 bases and J by 2 bases, with 12 bases between them. Per germline, CDR1 GTSNPN and CDR2 SVGIG (reference sequence). CDR3 length: 13 amino acids. The DNA of the CDR3 is TGTGCCTGCCATGACAGAAACACAGATACGCAGTATTTT. It translates to CACHDRNTDTQYF. Full variable domain (missing parts from reference TRBV30 and TRBJ2-3): SQTIHQWPATLVQPVGSPLSLECTVEGTSNPNLYWYRQAAGRGLQLLFYSVGIGQISSEVPQNLSASRPQDRQFILSSKKLLLSDSGFYLCACHDRNTDTQYFGPGTRLTVL.